Presented here are 16 T cell receptor delta chains from one specimen sequenced in a study of gammadelta T cells in human blood. TCRdb reanalyzed the RT-PCR reads using CATT. The sample comprises hundreds of delta-chain clones, roughly 50% of which are singletons, and approximately 37% rests with the top ten. The sample consisted of Vgamma9Vdelta2 gamma-delta T cells from infant blood. These receptors were obtained from a human donor.

With regard to this clone: Given a far larger clone just one base away, this is likely a sequencing read error. The chain employs TRDV2 and TRDJ1; TRDD3 aligns across 7 bases. Germline CDR1 reads GEAIGNYY; CDR2 reads EKD. The length of the CDR3 is 13 residues. CDR3 bases: TGTGCCTGGGACACCTGGGGGACCGATAAACTCATCTTT. Its translation is CAWDTWGTDKLIF.

As regards this clone: TCRdb's entry gives the protein of a much larger clone, which mismatches this DNA's translation at residue 9, likely from a read error; the protein reported here is translated from the DNA. This chain connects TRDV2 to TRDJ1; 8 nucleotides align to TRDD3. The V and J ends lost 2 bases and 0 bases, in that order; junction bases with no gene match: 10. The CDR3 runs 17 residues. Germline CDR1 and CDR2: GEAIGNYY and EKD. The DNA for the CDR3 is TGTGCCTGTGACAATGTACTGGGGGTGACGTACACCGATAAACTCATCTTT. Translating gives CACDNVLGVTYTDKLIF.

Worth noting for this clone: A read error likely explains this, since a far larger clone differs by one base. The chain uses TRDV2 and TRDJ3, with TRDD3 as a possible D gene (6 bases). CDR1 GEAIGNYY and CDR2 EKD come from the germline V gene. The CDR3 has 21 residues. The CDR3: CACDTLGPGASSSWGTRQMFF. The CDR3 coding sequence is TGTGCCTGTGACACCCTCGGCCCGGGGGCTTCCAGCTCCTGGGGCACCCGACAGATGTTTTTC.

On this clone: The protein given by TCRdb reflects a much larger clone and differs at residue 14 from this DNA's translation, likely from a read error; the protein shown is the DNA's translation. The rearrangement uses TRDV2 and TRDJ2; perhaps TRDD3 as D (6 bases). This CDR3 contains 17 residues. Germline-derived CDR1 and CDR2 are GEAIGNYY and EKD. The CDR3: CACDTVGDAALTAHLFF. CDR3 DNA sequence: TGTGCCTGTGACACCGTCGGGGATGCTGCTTTGACAGCACACCTCTTCTTT.

About this clone: Since a far larger clone is one base different, this is likely a read error. The chain couples TRDV2 to TRDJ3, with TRDD3 matching over 7 bases. The CDR3 contains 20 residues. CDR1 is GEAIGNYY and CDR2 is EKD in the germline V gene. J gave up 0 bases and V 1 base, and 11 bases lay outside the gene matches. CDR3 protein: CACDTVTTGAHSWDTRQMFF. The CDR3 DNA follows: TGTGCCTGTGACACTGTGACTACTGGGGCCCACTCCTGGGACACCCGACAGATGTTTTTC.

A note on this clone: TCRdb's entry gives the protein of a much larger clone, which mismatches this DNA's translation at residue 6, likely from a read error; the protein reported here is translated from the DNA. The V call is TRDV2, the J call TRDJ2, with 7 nucleotides matching TRDD3. CDR1 GEAIGNYY and CDR2 EKD come from the germline V gene. After removal of 2 bases from V and 5 bases from J, the junction contained 4 bases not matched to a gene. The CDR3 totals 14 residues. This chain's CDR3 is CACDIPGDTAQLFF. The CDR3, as DNA: TGTGCCTGTGACATACCGGGGGATACAGCACAACTCTTCTTT.

Concerning this clone: TCRdb has a much larger clone's protein, which differs at residue 12 from the translation of this DNA, likely because of a read error; what is shown is the protein translated from the DNA. V is TRDV2 and J is TRDJ2; 11 nucleotides match TRDD3. CDR1 is GEAIGNYY, CDR2 EKD, per germline. The CDR3 loop spans 14 amino acids. The CDR3 reads CACDALGDTAQFFF. CDR3 nucleotide sequence: TGTGCCTGTGACGCGTTGGGGGATACGGCACAATTCTTCTTT.

This clone was seen a handful of times. The amino acid sequence in TCRdb belongs to a much larger clone and departs from this DNA's translation at residue 4, likely a sequencing read error; the sequence shown is translated from the DNA. The rearrangement joins TRDV2 to TRDJ3; 13 bases agree with TRDD3. The V gene end was trimmed by 5 bases and the J gene end by 0 bases; junction bases not matched to a gene: 6. The CDR3 contains 19 residues. Germline CDR1 and CDR2: GEAIGNYY and EKD. This CDR3 reads CACGYWGIRSSWDTRQMFF. The CDR3 coding sequence is TGTGCCTGTGGCTACTGGGGGATACGGAGCTCCTGGGACACCCGACAGATGTTTTTC.

Turning to this clone: TCRdb attributes to this sequence the protein of a much larger clone, which differs from the DNA translation at residue 12; a read error is likely, and the protein displayed is translated from the DNA. V gene TRDV2 combines with J gene TRDJ2, with D perhaps TRDD3 (6 bases). Germline V lookup: CDR1 GEAIGNYY, CDR2 EKD. The CDR3 extends over 17 amino acids. The CDR3 DNA reads TGTGCCTGTGACACCGTCGGGGATGCTGCTTTGATAGCACAACTCTTCTTT. This sequence encodes CACDTVGDAALIAQLFF.

The chain links TRDV2 to TRDJ3; possibly TRDD3 for D (5 bases). This CDR3 has 19 residues. Germline values: CDR1 GEAIGNYY, CDR2 EKD. V was cut by 0 bases and J by 1 base, with 15 bases left in between. The CDR3 sequence is CACDTLGPGASWDTRQMFF. The DNA for the CDR3 is TGTGCCTGTGACACCCTCGGCCCGGGGGCTTCCTGGGACACCCGACAGATGTTTTTC.

The table lists this clone with a count of one. A read error is likely here: a far larger clone is one base away. At the DNA level, this CDR3 is encoded by other sequences in the same sample as well. The chain carries TRDV2 and TRDJ2, with 10 bases aligning to TRDD3. The CDR3 extends over 19 amino acids. In germline, CDR1 is GEAIGNYY, CDR2 EKD. V was clipped by 1 base and J by 2 bases; unmatched bases: 12. CDR3 DNA: TGTGCCTGTGACACGATTCTGGGGGATAAGGAGGCGTTGACAGCACAACTCTTCTTT. Protein: CACDTILGDKEALTAQLFF.

For this clone: This likely traces to a read error, being one base from a far larger clone. The chain has TRDV2 and TRDJ3; 11 nucleotides agree with TRDD3. The CDR3 has 20 amino acids. Per germline, CDR1 GEAIGNYY and CDR2 EKD. DNA of the CDR3: TGTGCCTGTGACACCGTAGGACTGGGGGATAGCTCCGGGGACACCCGACAGATGTTTTTC. Translation: CACDTVGLGDSSGDTRQMFF.

Comment on this clone: The TCRdb protein, from a much larger clone, departs from this DNA's translation at residue 3, likely by read error; the protein shown derives from the DNA. V gene TRDV2 combines with J gene TRDJ3; D tentatively reads TRDD2 or TRDD3 (5 bases each). The CDR3 consists of 19 residues. From germline, CDR1 is GEAIGNYY and CDR2 EKD. The CDR3 sequence: CASDTPGGFRSWDTRQMFF. The CDR3 coding sequence is TGTGCCAGTGACACGCCCGGGGGCTTCCGCTCCTGGGACACCCGACAGATGTTTTTC.

This clone was seen only a few times. The TCRdb record carries a much larger clone's protein, which differs from this DNA's translation at residue 10; a read error is the likely cause, and the protein listed here is the DNA translation. The chain has TRDV2 and TRDJ3, with D perhaps matching TRDD2 or TRDD3 (5 bases each). V was clipped by 1 base and J by 0 bases, with 15 bases between them. CDR1 is GEAIGNYY, CDR2 EKD, per germline. This CDR3 spans 19 amino acids. This CDR3 reads CACDTPGGFHSWDTRQMFF. For the CDR3, the DNA is TGTGCCTGTGACACGCCCGGGGGCTTCCACTCCTGGGACACCCGACAGATGTTTTTC.

Comment on this clone: This probably arose from a read error, given a far larger clone one base away. V gene TRDV2 combines with J gene TRDJ3, with a weak D call TRDD2 (6 bases). CDR3 length: 17 amino acids. Germline V gene sequence: CDR1 GEAIGNYY, CDR2 EKD. CDR3 sequence (DNA): TGTGCCTGTGACACCACTGGCGCTTCCTGGGACGCCCGACAGATGTTTTTC. As protein: CACDTTGASWDARQMFF.

This clone was observed a few times. A read error is likely here: a far larger clone is one base away. This chain links TRDV2 with TRDJ3, with 10 nucleotides matching TRDD3. This CDR3 has 17 amino acids. V trimming: 2 bases; J trimming: 5 bases; junction bases outside the gene matches: 5. CDR1 is GEAIGNYY, CDR2 EKD, per germline. CDR3 nucleotide sequence: TGTGCCTGTGACAGTACTGGGGGATCCCGGGACACCCGACAGATGTTTTTC. Residues: CACDSTGGSRDTRQMFF.